The 24 T cell receptor beta chains below were found in one sample sequenced in a study of blood T cell repertoires in COVID-19. Repertoires were generated with immunoSEQ multiplex PCR, while TCRdb's copy carries only in-frame clones and drops some. The table lists about 150,000 clones, about 85% of them singletons. Sequencing input: peripheral blood. These receptors were collected from a woman aged 60-75 years with active or convalescent COVID-19.

The chain's CDR3 is CASILFRDTGELFF. The CDR3 DNA follows: TGTGCCAGCATCCTATTCAGGGACACCGGGGAGCTGTTTTTT. V usage is TRBV11-2 and J usage is TRBJ2-2, with TRBD1 as a possible D gene (5 bases). The CDR3 is made up of 14 amino acids. Trimming removed 7 bases from V and 3 bases from J, with 12 bases in between. Germline assignment: CDR1 SGHAT and CDR2 FQNNGV.

The V and J genes are TRBV6-1 and TRBJ2-7, with D maybe TRBD2 (5 bases). Trimming shortened V by 7 bases and J by 2 bases, and 12 bases separated the two germline ends. Germline CDR1 MNHNS, CDR2 SASEGT. The CDR3 consists of 13 residues. The CDR3 bases are TGTGCCAGCACCGGAGGACTTCCCTACGAGCAGTACTTC. This gives the protein CASTGGLPYEQYF.

This chain links TRBV7-2 with TRBJ2-7, with TRBD2 matching 15 bases. With V trimmed by 5 bases and J by 4 bases, 3 bases remained unmatched. There are 15 residues in the CDR3. Germline loops: CDR1 SGHTA, CDR2 FQGNSA. CDR3 bases: TGTGCCAGCAGCCAAGGACTAGCGGGGGGGTACGAGCAGTACTTC. As protein: CASSQGLAGGYEQYF.

This chain links TRBV18 with TRBJ1-1; no clear D gene. Looked up from germline, CDR1 is KGHSH and CDR2 is LQKENI. The CDR3 loop spans 13 amino acids. V was cut by 0 bases and J by 8 bases, with 10 bases left in between. CDR3 nucleotide sequence: TGTGCCAGCTCACCACCGAGTAGGGAGGAAGCTTTCTTT. This translates into CASSPPSREEAFF.

V and J are TRBV6-6 and TRBJ2-4, with 8 bases aligning to TRBD2. The junction had 4 bases not matched to a gene; V was cut back by 4 bases and J by 5 bases. CDR1 MNHNY and CDR2 SVGAGI come from the germline V gene (reference sequence). The CDR3 is made up of 14 amino acids. CDR3 loop: CASSFSGGQNIQYF. DNA for the CDR3: TGTGCCAGCAGTTTCAGCGGGGGACAAAACATTCAGTACTTC.

The V and J genes are TRBV7-9 and TRBJ2-6; D remains unclear. CDR1 is SEHNR, CDR2 FQNEAQ, per germline (reference sequence). V was pared by 5 bases and J by 0 bases, with 11 bases between. The CDR3 totals 16 residues. This CDR3 reads CASSLPGPSGANVLTF. CDR3 bases: TGTGCCAGCAGCCTACCTGGGCCCTCTGGGGCCAACGTCCTGACTTTC.

In nucleotides, the CDR3 is TGTGCCAGCAGCCCCGTATACGAGCAGTACTTC. It is translated as CASSPVYEQYF. The gene calls are TRBV5-8 and TRBJ2-7; D call uncertain. Germline CDR1 and CDR2: SGHTS and YDEGEE. The germline V and J ends were trimmed by 4 bases and 4 bases, with 6 bases remaining between them. The CDR3 contains 11 residues. The full variable domain, with the rest looked up from reference TRBV5-8 and TRBJ2-7, is EAGVTQSPTHLIKTRGQQATLRCSPISGHTSVYWYQQALGLGLQFLLWYDEGEERNRGNFPPRFSGRQFPNYSSELNVNALELEDSALYLCASSPVYEQYFGPGTRLTVT.

The rearrangement links TRBV19 to TRBJ2-1; TRBD2 matches at 11 bases. Germline V lookup: CDR1 LNHDA, CDR2 SQIVND (reference sequence). The J segment lost 6 bases and the V segment lost 6 bases, leaving 7 bases of the junction unmatched. This CDR3 has 15 residues. DNA of the CDR3: TGTGCCAGTAGACTTAGCGGGGGGGCCGTCAATGAGCAGTTCTTC. It yields the protein CASRLSGGAVNEQFF.

V and J are TRBV10-3 and TRBJ1-2; unclear D gene. In germline, CDR1 is ENHRY, CDR2 SYGVKD. There are 10 residues in the CDR3. V was trimmed by 8 bases and J by 4 bases, leaving 5 bases between them. The CDR3 spells CAIGTYGYTF. DNA of the CDR3: TGTGCCATCGGCACCTATGGCTACACCTTC.

The chain couples TRBV2 to TRBJ1-5; no clear D gene. The CDR3 runs 16 residues. Germline V CDR1 and CDR2: SNHLY, FYNNEI. The V end lost 7 bases, the J end lost 0 bases, and 16 bases lay between the germline ends. CDR3 DNA: TGTGCCAGCACCGTGGCCCAAGGAGATAGCAATCAGCCCCAGCATTTT. It is translated as CASTVAQGDSNQPQHF.

This clone occurred once. V is TRBV19 and J is TRBJ2-4, with 8 bases lining up with TRBD1. The germline gives CDR1 LNHDA, CDR2 SQIVND (reference sequence). CDR3 length equals 16 residues. V was clipped by 5 bases and J by 3 bases; unmatched bases: 9. CDR3 in DNA: TGTGCCAGTAGTTCCCAGGACAGGGATGGCAAAAACATTCAGTACTTC. Translated: CASSSQDRDGKNIQYF.

The chain uses TRBV6-6 and TRBJ2-7; D perhaps matches TRBD1 (5 bases). CDR3 length equals 13 residues. In germline, CDR1 is MNHNY, CDR2 SVGAGI (reference sequence). Trimming took 2 bases from V and 1 from J, leaving 6 bases between them. DNA of the CDR3: TGTGCCAGCAGTTACAGGGGATCCTACGAGCAGTACTTC. It codes for CASSYRGSYEQYF.

J is TRBJ2-7 and V is TRBV2; 10 positions match TRBD1. V lost 4 bases to trimming and J lost 6 bases; unmatched junction nucleotides: 6. The CDR3 length is 14 residues. Germline V gives CDR1 SNHLY, CDR2 FYNNEI. The CDR3 loop is CASSVTGGMGEQYF. Here the CDR3 DNA reads TGTGCCAGCAGTGTGACAGGGGGCATGGGCGAGCAGTACTTC.

V is TRBV9 and J is TRBJ2-3, with TRBD2 matching over 9 bases. The CDR3 totals 18 residues. The germline V gene has CDR1 SGDLS and CDR2 YYNGEE. V trimming: 4 bases; J trimming: 3 bases; junction bases outside the gene matches: 15. In DNA form, the CDR3 reads TGTGCCAGCAGCTCTCAACCCTTAGCGGGGGATGTTACAGATACGCAGTATTTT. Translating gives CASSSQPLAGDVTDTQYF.

This clone was found once. This chain links TRBV5-1 with TRBJ1-2; weak D call: TRBD1 (6 bases). This CDR3 contains 13 residues. Germline V gene data show CDR1 as SGHRS and CDR2 as YFSETQ. V lost 3 bases and J lost 5, with 11 bases in between. As DNA, the CDR3 is TGCGCCAGCAGCTGGACAGAGTTTTATGGCTACACCTTC. Amino acid sequence: CASSWTEFYGYTF.

The table lists this clone with a count of one. This sequence joins TRBV19 and TRBJ1-1; D may be TRBD1 (6 bases). Trimming took 1 base from V and 3 from J, leaving 15 bases between them. The germline CDR1 and CDR2 sequences are LNHDA and SQIVND (reference sequence). The length of the CDR3 is 16 residues. CDR3 DNA: TGTGCCAGTAGTATAGCGGGGGGCAGAAGTTACACTGAAGCTTTCTTT. Protein: CASSIAGGRSYTEAFF.

This clone was recorded a few times. V is TRBV7-6 and J is TRBJ2-2; no clear D gene. The germline CDR1 and CDR2 sequences are SGHVS and FNYEAQ. This CDR3 is 16 amino acids long. Trimming stripped 2 bases from V and 2 bases from J, with 12 bases between. CDR3 DNA: TGTGCCAGCAGCTTAATGAATGGAGAAAACACCGGGGAGCTGTTTTTT. Residues: CASSLMNGENTGELFF.

This clone appeared once. V and J are TRBV6-5 and TRBJ1-3; maybe TRBD1 (6 bases). The CDR3 covers 14 residues. The germline V gene has CDR1 MNHEY and CDR2 SVGAGI. V was shortened by 4 bases and J by 0 bases, with 7 bases between the two germline ends. The CDR3 DNA sequence: TGTGCCAGCAGTTCAGGGGCCTCTGGAAACACCATATATTTT. This gives the protein CASSSGASGNTIYF.

This chain uses TRBV9 with TRBJ2-1; D might be TRBD2 (6 bases). The CDR3 consists of 15 residues. Trimming removed 7 bases from V and 0 bases from J, with 14 bases in between. The germline gives CDR1 SGDLS, CDR2 YYNGEE. The CDR3 nucleotides read TGTGCCAGCGGTGTGAGGGAGGTCTCCTACAATGAGCAGTTCTTC. This codes for CASGVREVSYNEQFF. The full variable domain, completed using reference TRBV9 and TRBJ2-1, is DSGVTQTPKHLITATGQRVTLRCSPRSGDLSVYWYQQSLDQGLQFLIQYYNGEERAKGNILERFSAQQFPDLHSELNLSSLELGDSALYFCASGVREVSYNEQFFGPGTRLTVL.

There are a few counts of this clone. The chain employs TRBV5-6 and TRBJ1-2; D is undetermined. This CDR3 comprises 14 residues. Germline CDR1 reads SGHDT; CDR2 reads YYEEEE. Trimming shortened V by 0 bases and J by 5 bases, and 11 bases separated the two germline ends. The CDR3 region is CASSLGAEPYGYTF. The CDR3 region has the DNA TGTGCCAGCAGCTTGGGGGCCGAACCTTATGGCTACACCTTC.

The chain recombines TRBV10-3 with TRBJ1-3; TRBD1 matches 7 bases. V was clipped by 3 bases and J by 0 bases; unmatched bases: 8. This CDR3 spans 17 amino acids. Germline V gives CDR1 ENHRY, CDR2 SYGVKD. The CDR3 region is CAISESGQKVSGNTIYF. The DNA of the CDR3 is TGTGCCATCAGTGAATCGGGACAGAAAGTCTCTGGAAACACCATATATTTT.

This sequence joins TRBV15 and TRBJ2-3, with 8 bases that match TRBD1. The V and J ends lost 5 bases and 6 bases, in that order; junction bases with no gene match: 10. This CDR3 has 15 amino acids. The V gene's germline CDR1 is LNHNV and CDR2 YYDKDF (reference sequence). CDR3 in DNA: TGTGCCACCAGCGTGGGACAGGACCCGGGGGATACGCAGTATTTT. This encodes CATSVGQDPGDTQYF. Combining the CDR3 with reference TRBV15 and TRBJ2-3 gives the whole variable domain DAMVIQNPRYQVTQFGKPVTLSCSQTLNHNVMYWYQQKSSQAPKLLFHYYDKDFNNEADTPDNFQSRRPNTSFCFLDIRSPGLGDTAMYLCATSVGQDPGDTQYFGPGTRLTVL.

This chain connects TRBV11-2 to TRBJ2-5; the match to TRBD2 covers 7 bases. In germline, CDR1 is SGHAT, CDR2 FQNNGV. Germline trimming cut 4 bases from V and 2 bases from J; bases unmatched to any gene: 10. The CDR3 length is 16 residues. The CDR3 coding sequence is TGTGCCAGCAGCTGGACTGGCGGGGGTGTGCAAGAGACCCAGTACTTC. This sequence encodes CASSWTGGGVQETQYF.

The V and J genes are TRBV12-3 or TRBV12-4 and TRBJ1-5, with D uncertain. The CDR3 consists of 12 residues. The ends were cut back, 2 bases at V and 8 bases at J, with 7 bases in the middle. The CDR3 reads CASSLPPEPQHF. CDR3 coding DNA: TGTGCCAGCAGTTTACCCCCCGAGCCCCAGCATTTT.